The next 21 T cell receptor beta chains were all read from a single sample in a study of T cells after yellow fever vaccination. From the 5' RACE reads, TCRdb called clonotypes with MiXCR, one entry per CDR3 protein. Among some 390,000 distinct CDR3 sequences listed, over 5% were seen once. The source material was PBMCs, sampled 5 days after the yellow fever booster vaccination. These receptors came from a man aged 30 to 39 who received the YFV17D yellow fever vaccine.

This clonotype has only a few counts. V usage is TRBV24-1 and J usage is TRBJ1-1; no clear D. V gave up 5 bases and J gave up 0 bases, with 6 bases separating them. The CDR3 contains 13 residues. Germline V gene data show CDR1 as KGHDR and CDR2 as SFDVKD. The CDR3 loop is CATSAGLNTEAFF. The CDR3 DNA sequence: TGTGCCACCAGTGCCGGGCTGAACACTGAAGCTTTCTTT.

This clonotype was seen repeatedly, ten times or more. The CDR3 loop reads CASSVGGGSGYEQYF. In DNA form, the CDR3 reads TGTGCCAGCAGCGTAGGTGGTGGATCCGGCTACGAGCAGTACTTC. The chain employs TRBV9 and TRBJ2-7; no clear D gene. V lost 0 bases, J lost 3 bases, and 13 bases lay in between. This CDR3 spans 15 amino acids. Per germline, CDR1 SGDLS and CDR2 YYNGEE.

For the CDR3, the DNA is TGTGCCAGCAGCCCCGCAGAGACCCAGTACTTC. Residues: CASSPAETQYF. The V gene is TRBV6-2 or TRBV6-3, the J gene TRBJ2-5; no reliable D call. The CDR3 length is 11 residues. The germline CDR1 and CDR2 sequences are MNHEY and SVGEGT. V lost 6 bases and J lost 4, with 6 bases in between.

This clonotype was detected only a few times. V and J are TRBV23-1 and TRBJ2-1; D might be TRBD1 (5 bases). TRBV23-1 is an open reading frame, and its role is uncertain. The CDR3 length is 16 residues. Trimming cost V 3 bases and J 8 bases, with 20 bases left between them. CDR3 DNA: TGCGCCAGCAGTCAGGCACAGGTCCCGGTGTTCTATGAGCAGTTCTTC. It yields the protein CASSQAQVPVFYEQFF.

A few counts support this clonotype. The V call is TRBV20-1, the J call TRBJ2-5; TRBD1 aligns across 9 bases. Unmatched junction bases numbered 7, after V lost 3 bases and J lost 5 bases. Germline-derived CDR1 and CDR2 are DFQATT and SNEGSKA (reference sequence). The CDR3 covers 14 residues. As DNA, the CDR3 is TGCAGTGCTAGTCGACAGGGGGGATTGGAGACCCAGTACTTC. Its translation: CSASRQGGLETQYF.

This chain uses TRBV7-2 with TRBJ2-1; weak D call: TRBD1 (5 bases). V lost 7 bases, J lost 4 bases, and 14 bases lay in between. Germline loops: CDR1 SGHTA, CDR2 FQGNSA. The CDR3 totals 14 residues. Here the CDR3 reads CASTPQGLYNEQFF. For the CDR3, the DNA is TGTGCCAGCACCCCGCAGGGTTTATACAATGAGCAGTTCTTC.

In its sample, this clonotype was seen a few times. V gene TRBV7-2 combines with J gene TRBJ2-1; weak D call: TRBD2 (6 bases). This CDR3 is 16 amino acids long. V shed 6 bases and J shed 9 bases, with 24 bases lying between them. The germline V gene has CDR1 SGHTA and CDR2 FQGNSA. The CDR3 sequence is CASRPPSAPSRSEQFF. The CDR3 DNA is TGTGCCAGCAGGCCCCCTAGCGCCCCTAGTCGAAGTGAGCAGTTCTTC.

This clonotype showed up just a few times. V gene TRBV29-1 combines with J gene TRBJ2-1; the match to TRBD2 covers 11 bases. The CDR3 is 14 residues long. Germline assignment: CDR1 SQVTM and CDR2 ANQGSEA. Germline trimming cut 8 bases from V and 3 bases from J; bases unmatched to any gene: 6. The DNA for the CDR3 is TGCAGCACCCCGGGACTAGCGGTCTACAATGAGCAGTTCTTC. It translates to CSTPGLAVYNEQFF.

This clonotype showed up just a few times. The chain's CDR3 is CSASQVLYFETQYF. The CDR3 DNA sequence: TGCAGTGCTAGTCAGGTTCTATACTTTGAGACCCAGTACTTC. The genes are TRBV20-1 and TRBJ2-5; no clear D gene. Trimming stripped 3 bases from V and 5 bases from J, with 16 bases between. The length of the CDR3 is 14 residues. Germline V gene lookup returns CDR1 DFQATT and CDR2 SNEGSKA (reference sequence).

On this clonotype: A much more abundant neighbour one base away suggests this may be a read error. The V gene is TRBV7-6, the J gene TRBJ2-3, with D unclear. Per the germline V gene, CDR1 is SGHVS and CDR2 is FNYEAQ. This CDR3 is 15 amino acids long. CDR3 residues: CASSYADRGADRQYF. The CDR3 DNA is TGTGCCAGCAGCTACGCGGACCGCGGCGCAGATAGGCAGTATTTT.

The CDR3 protein is CASSLLGGVYNEQFF. In DNA form, the CDR3 reads TGTGCCAGCAGCTTGTTGGGGGGTGTCTACAATGAGCAGTTCTTC. This chain links TRBV7-2 with TRBJ2-1, with TRBD2 as a possible D gene (6 bases). Trimming removed 3 bases from V and 3 bases from J, with 12 bases in between. The CDR3 covers 15 residues. Germline lookup yields CDR1 SGHTA and CDR2 FQGNSA.

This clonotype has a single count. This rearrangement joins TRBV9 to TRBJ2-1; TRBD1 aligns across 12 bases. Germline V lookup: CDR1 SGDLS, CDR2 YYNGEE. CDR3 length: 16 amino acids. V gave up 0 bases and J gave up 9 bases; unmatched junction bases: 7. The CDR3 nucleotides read TGTGCCAGCAGCGTAGTGAGTGGGACAGGGGGCAGTGAGCAGTTCTTC. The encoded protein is CASSVVSGTGGSEQFF.

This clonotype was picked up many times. The CDR3: CASSLSRTASHPGELFF. CDR3 coding DNA: TGTGCCAGCAGTTTATCGCGAACAGCCTCCCATCCCGGGGAGCTGTTTTTT. The chain is built from TRBV27 and TRBJ2-2; D uncertain. The CDR3 sequence is 17 residues long. Germline V gene data show CDR1 as MNHEY and CDR2 as SMNVEV (reference sequence). V was shortened by 0 bases and J by 6 bases, with 17 bases between the two germline ends.

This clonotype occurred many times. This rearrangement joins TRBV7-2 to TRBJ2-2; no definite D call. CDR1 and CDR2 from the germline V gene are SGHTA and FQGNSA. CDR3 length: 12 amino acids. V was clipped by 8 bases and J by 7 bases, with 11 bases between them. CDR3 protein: CASSPGVGELFF. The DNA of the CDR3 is TGTGCCAGCTCACCAGGAGTCGGGGAGCTGTTTTTT.

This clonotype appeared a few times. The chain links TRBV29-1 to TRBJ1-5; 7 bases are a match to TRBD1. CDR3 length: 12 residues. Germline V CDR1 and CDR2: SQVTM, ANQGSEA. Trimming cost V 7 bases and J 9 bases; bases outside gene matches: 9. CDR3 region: CSGRQGRGPQHF. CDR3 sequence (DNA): TGCAGCGGCCGACAGGGCCGCGGGCCCCAGCATTTT.

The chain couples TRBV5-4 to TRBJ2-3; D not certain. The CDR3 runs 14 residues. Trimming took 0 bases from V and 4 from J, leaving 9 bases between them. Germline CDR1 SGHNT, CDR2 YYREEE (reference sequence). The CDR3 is CASSLEYKADTQYF. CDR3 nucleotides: TGTGCCAGCAGCTTGGAATATAAGGCAGATACGCAGTATTTT.

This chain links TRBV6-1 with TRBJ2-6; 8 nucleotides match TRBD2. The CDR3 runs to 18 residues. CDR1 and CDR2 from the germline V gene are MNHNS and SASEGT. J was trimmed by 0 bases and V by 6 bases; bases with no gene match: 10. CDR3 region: CASSFLSGIHSGANVLTF. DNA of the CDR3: TGTGCCAGCAGCTTTCTTAGCGGGATCCACTCTGGGGCCAACGTCCTGACTTTC.

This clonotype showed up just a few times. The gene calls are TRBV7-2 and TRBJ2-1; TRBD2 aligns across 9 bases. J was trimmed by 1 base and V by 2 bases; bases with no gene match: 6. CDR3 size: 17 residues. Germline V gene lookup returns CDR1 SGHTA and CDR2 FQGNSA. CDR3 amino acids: CASSLFAGGGSYNEQFF. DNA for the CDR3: TGTGCCAGCAGCTTATTTGCGGGAGGGGGGTCCTACAATGAGCAGTTCTTC. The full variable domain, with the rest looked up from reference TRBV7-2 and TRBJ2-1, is GAGVSQSPSNKVTEKGKDVELRCDPISGHTALYWYRQSLGQGLEFLIYFQGNSAPDKSGLPSDRFSAERTGGSVSTLTIQRTQQEDSAVYLCASSLFAGGGSYNEQFFGPGTRLTVL.

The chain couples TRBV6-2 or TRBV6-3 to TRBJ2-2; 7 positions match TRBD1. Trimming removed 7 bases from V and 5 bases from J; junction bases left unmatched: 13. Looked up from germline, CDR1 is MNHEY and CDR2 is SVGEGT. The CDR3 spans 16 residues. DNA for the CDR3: TGTGCCAGCATTAACTCCGGGACAGAAAAGACCGGGGAGCTGTTTTTT. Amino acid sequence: CASINSGTEKTGELFF.

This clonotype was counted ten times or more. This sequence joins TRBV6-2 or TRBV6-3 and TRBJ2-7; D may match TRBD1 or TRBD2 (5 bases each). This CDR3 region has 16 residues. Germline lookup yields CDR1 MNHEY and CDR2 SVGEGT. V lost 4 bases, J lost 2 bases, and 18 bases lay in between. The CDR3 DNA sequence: TGTGCCAGCAGTTTCCCGCCGGGACGCATAACCTACGAGCAGTACTTC. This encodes CASSFPPGRITYEQYF.

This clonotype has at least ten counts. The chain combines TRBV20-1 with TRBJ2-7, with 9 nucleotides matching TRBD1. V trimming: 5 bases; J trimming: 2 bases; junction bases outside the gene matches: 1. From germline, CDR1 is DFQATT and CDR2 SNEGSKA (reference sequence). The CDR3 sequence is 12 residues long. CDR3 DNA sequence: TGCAGTGCTCGACAGGGGGCCTACGAGCAGTACTTC. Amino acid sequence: CSARQGAYEQYF.